This paragraph covers one TCR beta chain sequence. This table comes from immunoSEQ multiplex PCR, and its TCRdb copy is limited to in-frame clones, with some not included. The sample shows approximately 150,000 clones, over 70% of them seen only once. Germline lookup yields CDR1 SNHLY and CDR2 FYNNEI. The J segment lost 4 bases and the V segment lost 7 bases, leaving 11 bases of the junction unmatched. CDR3 length: 16 residues. The data were obtained in a study of blood T cell repertoires in COVID-19. Study information: The cDNA or gDNA used as material had been derived from T cells, B-cell-depleted T cells, or PBMCs.

The rearrangement joins TRBV2 to TRBJ2-3; 10 bases are a match to TRBD2. Material for sequencing was peripheral blood. The receptor was derived from a woman aged 55-75 years with acute or convalescent COVID-19. The CDR3 DNA follows: TGTGCCAGCATTTATCTAGCGGGAGAGGTCGCAGATACGCAGTATTTT. Protein product: CASIYLAGEVADTQYF. Supplemented by reference TRBV2 and TRBJ2-3, the full variable domain reads EPEVTQTPSHQVTQMGQEVILRCVPISNHLYFYWYRQILGQKVEFLVSFYNNEISEKSEIFDDQFSVERPDGSNFTLKIRSTKLEDSAMYFCASIYLAGEVADTQYFGPGTRLTVL.